The T cell receptor beta chain under discussion was sequenced for a study of T-cell reconstitution after alpha-beta-depleted transplantation in children. Using unique molecular identifiers, the investigators prepared the TCRbeta library. TCRdb recomputed calls from the PCR reads with MiXCR, one row per CDR3 protein. The sample holds 200,000 or so distinct CDR3 sequences, roughly 6.3% seen once. V was clipped by 4 bases and J by 4 bases, with 12 bases between them. This CDR3 spans 14 amino acids. The germline V gene encodes CDR1 LGHNA and CDR2 YSLEER. This clonotype was counted many times. The TCR sequence derives from a girl in the first two years of life with combined immunodeficiency, due to receive a stem cell transplant. The sample in question was PBMCs, obtained before TCRalphabeta/CD19-depleted stem cell transplant. V is TRBV4-3 and J is TRBJ2-3; possible D gene TRBD2, 6 bases. The CDR3 is CASSPGVPADTQYF. For the CDR3, the DNA is TGCGCCAGCAGCCCGGGGGTACCGGCAGATACGCAGTATTTT.